The 26 T cell receptor beta chains below were found in one sample sequenced in a study of blood T cells in healthy people across ages. Next came a second PCR, run for roughly 6 to 11 cycles, which used a sample-barcoded 5' primer along with a J-beta primer mix. TCRdb re-analysed the 5' RACE reads in MiXCR, keeping a single row per CDR3 protein. The sample has roughly 1.5 million distinct CDR3 sequences; approximately 43% are singletons. The specimen was blood. All receptors come from a woman under 30 in good health.

This clonotype was observed a few times. The rearrangement uses TRBV29-1 and TRBJ1-1, with 10 nucleotides matching TRBD1. The CDR3 extends over 11 amino acids. V was clipped by 5 bases and J by 10 bases; unmatched bases: 4. In germline, CDR1 is SQVTM, CDR2 ANQGSEA. The CDR3 coding sequence is TGCAGCGTTCAAAGGACAGGGGGAGCTTTCTTT. This codes for CSVQRTGGAFF.

The rearrangement joins TRBV4-1 to TRBJ1-1; no reliable D call. Germline V gives CDR1 MGHRA, CDR2 YSYEKL. This CDR3 is built from 15 residues. Trimming cost V 1 base and J 0 bases, with 9 bases left between them. CDR3 protein: CASSQVGSMNTEAFF. CDR3 coding DNA: TGCGCCAGCAGCCAAGTAGGGAGCATGAACACTGAAGCTTTCTTT.

The sample holds one count of this clonotype. The gene calls are TRBV9 and TRBJ2-3; TRBD1 is a possible D gene (6 bases). V lost 4 bases and J 0 bases, leaving 15 bases between the germline ends. Germline loops: CDR1 SGDLS, CDR2 YYNGEE. The CDR3 is made up of 16 amino acids. The CDR3, as DNA: TGTGCCAGCAGCCCCCGAGGGGGACAAAGCACAGATACGCAGTATTTT. Its translation: CASSPRGGQSTDTQYF.

This clonotype was detected only a few times. V and J are TRBV13 and TRBJ2-1, with 9 bases lining up with TRBD2. The ends lost 3 bases at V and 6 bases at J; junction bases unmatched: 6. CDR1 and CDR2 from the germline V gene are PRHDT and FYEKMQ (reference sequence). The CDR3 spans 15 residues. The CDR3 nucleotides read TGTGCCAGCAGCTTTCCCAGCGGGGGGCTCAATGAGCAGTTCTTC. Translation gives CASSFPSGGLNEQFF.

The V and J genes are TRBV12-5 and TRBJ1-1, with no clear D. Looked up from germline, CDR1 is LGHNT and CDR2 is FRNRAP. Trimming shortened V by 5 bases and J by 1 base, and 2 bases separated the two germline ends. This CDR3 spans 11 amino acids. The CDR3 DNA sequence: TGTGCTAGTGGTCAGAACACTGAAGCTTTCTTT. Encoded protein: CASGQNTEAFF.

The genes are TRBV20-1 and TRBJ2-1, with 8 nucleotides matching TRBD2. V shed 1 base and J 2 bases; nucleotides not matched to a gene: 7. The CDR3 has 16 amino acids. Germline-derived CDR1 and CDR2 are DFQATT and SNEGSKA (reference sequence). The CDR3 bases are TGCAGTGCTAGAGGCCATTCCGGGGGGGCCTACAATGAGCAGTTCTTC. Translated: CSARGHSGGAYNEQFF.

J is TRBJ1-2 and V is TRBV27; D remains unclear. CDR3 length equals 16 residues. Per the germline V gene, CDR1 is MNHEY and CDR2 is SMNVEV (reference sequence). Trimming took off 5 bases at V and 2 bases at J, with 18 bases between the two ends. CDR3 residues: CASSRAAGNVNYGYTF. The CDR3 DNA is TGTGCCAGCAGTCGCGCGGCGGGGAACGTAAACTATGGCTACACCTTC.

As for this clonotype: At one end the junction does not follow the germline gene, possibly because of a read error. The genes are TRBV12-3 or TRBV12-4 and TRBJ2-1, with 11 bases matching TRBD1. The CDR3 runs to 15 residues. In nucleotides, the CDR3 is TGTGGCAGCAGCCCGGGACAGGGGGGGGACAATGAGCAGTTCTTC. It encodes CGSSPGQGGDNEQFF.

V usage is TRBV6-4 and J usage is TRBJ2-4; 15 nucleotides align to TRBD2. Germline assignment: CDR1 MRHNA and CDR2 SNTAGT. There are 21 residues in the CDR3. V was pared by 6 bases and J by 3 bases, with 18 bases of the junction left unmatched. The CDR3 spells CASSVVGLAGGSPPSKNIQYF. The CDR3 DNA is TGTGCCAGCAGCGTCGTCGGACTAGCGGGGGGGAGCCCCCCAAGCAAAAACATTCAGTACTTC.

CDR3 in DNA: TGCAGTGCAGAACAGGCAGGGTTGGAGAACACTGAAGCTTTCTTT. It is translated as CSAEQAGLENTEAFF. The gene calls are TRBV20-1 and TRBJ1-1, with D possibly being TRBD1 (5 bases). Germline V CDR1 and CDR2: DFQATT, SNEGSKA (reference sequence). This CDR3 is built from 15 residues. V was pared by 6 bases and J by 1 base, with 18 bases between.

This clonotype was recorded at least ten times. The V call is TRBV4-1, the J call TRBJ2-7; D is uncertain. Trimming took off 1 base at V and 4 bases at J, with 14 bases between the two ends. The CDR3 sequence is 15 residues long. Germline values: CDR1 MGHRA, CDR2 YSYEKL. CDR3 sequence (DNA): TGCGCCAGCAGCCAAGCTTTCCCAGGATCGTACGAGCAGTACTTC. This translates into CASSQAFPGSYEQYF.

This chain joins TRBV5-1 and TRBJ2-1; D call uncertain. V was pared by 3 bases and J by 2 bases, with 21 bases between. Germline CDR1 reads SGHRS; CDR2 reads YFSETQ. CDR3 length: 18 residues. Here the CDR3 DNA reads TGCGCCAGCAGCTCGCCGGGCGGCGCCCCGGGCCCCTACAATGAGCAGTTCTTC. Translating gives CASSSPGGAPGPYNEQFF.

The rearrangement links TRBV9 to TRBJ2-3; 7 bases are shared with TRBD1. The germline gives CDR1 SGDLS, CDR2 YYNGEE. There are 16 residues in the CDR3. The ends lost 0 bases at V and 0 bases at J; junction bases unmatched: 4. This CDR3 is CASSVVGGTSTDTQYF. The CDR3, as DNA: TGTGCCAGCAGCGTAGTAGGGGGCACTAGCACAGATACGCAGTATTTT.

The chain uses TRBV3-1 and TRBJ1-2, with 9 nucleotides matching TRBD1. CDR3 size: 15 residues. Germline values: CDR1 LGHDT, CDR2 YNNKEL (reference sequence). The V and J ends lost 5 bases and 3 bases, in that order; junction bases with no gene match: 7. The CDR3 DNA reads as TGTGCCAGCAGCAGCCGGGACAGGGTGGACTATGGCTACACCTTC. Amino acids: CASSSRDRVDYGYTF.

Concerning this clonotype: Its ends do not fully match the called genes, so a read error is possible. The chain recombines TRBV6-5 with TRBJ1-6, with 10 nucleotides matching TRBD1. The CDR3 length is 15 residues. Germline CDR1 MNHEY, CDR2 SVGAGI. CDR3 nucleotide sequence: TGTGCCGGCAGTTACCGGGACAGGGGATGGACACCCCTCCACTTT. Its protein is CAGSYRDRGWTPLHF.

The V call is TRBV27, the J call TRBJ2-4; 8 nucleotides match TRBD2. The CDR3 has 17 amino acids. The V gene's germline CDR1 is MNHEY and CDR2 SMNVEV (reference sequence). Trimming at V came to 3 bases and at J to 3 bases, leaving 10 bases not matched to a gene. For the CDR3, the DNA is TGTGCCAGCAGTTTTTACCCCCCAACTAGCGGCAAAAACATTCAGTACTTC. Protein: CASSFYPPTSGKNIQYF.

This sequence joins TRBV5-1 and TRBJ2-1; 8 bases match TRBD2. The CDR3 runs 17 residues. The germline V gene encodes CDR1 SGHRS and CDR2 YFSETQ. Germline trimming cut 5 bases from V and 10 bases from J; bases unmatched to any gene: 20. The CDR3, as DNA: TGCGCCAGCAGTTTCATCCGTCGGGGCGGGGGGATTCCCGAGCAGTTCTTC. This codes for CASSFIRRGGGIPEQFF.

The sample holds a few counts of this clonotype. This chain connects TRBV7-2 to TRBJ2-7; D ambiguous. The assigned J gene may be wrong: the sequence end matches TRBJ2-5 better. Germline-derived CDR1 and CDR2 are SGHTA and FQGNSA. The CDR3 totals 14 residues. The CDR3 protein is CASSLVPFQETQYF. Here the CDR3 DNA reads TGTGCCAGCAGCTTAGTACCCTTCCAAGAGACCCAGTACTTC.

The rearrangement links TRBV9 to TRBJ2-1; D is possibly TRBD2 (5 bases). This CDR3 contains 17 residues. V was shortened by 4 bases and J by 0 bases, with 17 bases between the two germline ends. Germline CDR1 SGDLS, CDR2 YYNGEE. The CDR3 sequence is CASSPHLRVGSYNEQFF. CDR3 in DNA: TGTGCCAGCAGCCCACATCTGAGGGTCGGCTCCTACAATGAGCAGTTCTTC.

In its sample, this clonotype was seen once. The V call is TRBV7-3, the J call TRBJ2-4, with D uncertain. The CDR3 has 13 residues. The germline gives CDR1 SGHTA, CDR2 FQGTGA. The V and J ends lost 5 bases and 15 bases respectively, with 20 bases between them. DNA of the CDR3: TGTGCCAGCAGCGCTAGATCGGCGTACGAGCGGTACTTC. It yields the protein CASSARSAYERYF.

This clonotype came up a few times. The rearrangement uses TRBV7-9 and TRBJ1-2; TRBD1 matches 9 bases. Trimming at V came to 6 bases and at J to 4 bases, leaving 9 bases not matched to a gene. The CDR3 covers 15 residues. Germline CDR1 is SEHNR and CDR2 is FQNEAQ (reference sequence). CDR3 nucleotide sequence: TGTGCCAGCAGTCTTCCGGGACAGGGTGCCTATGGCTACACCTTC. It specifies CASSLPGQGAYGYTF.

The chain employs TRBV9 and TRBJ1-6, with TRBD1 identical over 8 bases. V gave up 1 base and J gave up 18 bases; unmatched junction bases: 18. CDR1 is SGDLS, CDR2 YYNGEE, per germline. CDR3 length: 16 amino acids. The CDR3 bases are TGTGCCAGCAGCGTATATGGGGACAGGCGATATTCACCTCCCCACTTT. Its protein is CASSVYGDRRYSPPHF.

The chain combines TRBV4-2 with TRBJ2-3, with 8 bases lining up with TRBD2. V shed 0 bases and J 2 bases; nucleotides not matched to a gene: 7. In germline, CDR1 is LGHNA, CDR2 YNFKEQ. The CDR3 consists of 17 residues. CDR3 nucleotide sequence: TGTGCCAGCAGCCAAGATTTACTAGCGGAGTCCACAGATACGCAGTATTTT. This gives the protein CASSQDLLAESTDTQYF.

This clonotype has more than one count but fewer than ten. The genes are TRBV3-1 and TRBJ1-5; maybe TRBD1 (6 bases). The CDR3 covers 13 residues. Germline V gene lookup returns CDR1 LGHDT and CDR2 YNNKEL (reference sequence). Trimming cost V 3 bases and J 8 bases, with 11 bases left between them. In nucleotides, the CDR3 is TGTGCCAGCAGCCATCCAGGGGCTGAGCCCCAGCATTTT. Translating gives CASSHPGAEPQHF.

The sample holds a few counts of this clonotype. CDR3 sequence reads: CSALPGLQNYEQYF. The CDR3 region has the DNA TGCAGTGCTCTTCCGGGACTGCAAAACTACGAGCAGTACTTC. The rearrangement joins TRBV20-1 to TRBJ2-7; weak D call: TRBD2 (6 bases). The CDR3 spans 14 residues. CDR1 is DFQATT and CDR2 is SNEGSKA in the germline V gene (reference sequence). V lost 5 bases and J 3 bases, leaving 17 bases between the germline ends.

The gene calls are TRBV21-1 and TRBJ2-4; the table's D call of TRBD2 was not tested on the DNA. TRBV21-1 is deemed a pseudogene. This CDR3 has 19 amino acids. CDR3 sequence reads: CASRRKGDSGPIDKDIQYF. For the CDR3, the DNA is TGTGCCAGCAGGCGCAAAGGTGATAGCGGGCCCATAGACAAAGACATTCAGTACTTC.